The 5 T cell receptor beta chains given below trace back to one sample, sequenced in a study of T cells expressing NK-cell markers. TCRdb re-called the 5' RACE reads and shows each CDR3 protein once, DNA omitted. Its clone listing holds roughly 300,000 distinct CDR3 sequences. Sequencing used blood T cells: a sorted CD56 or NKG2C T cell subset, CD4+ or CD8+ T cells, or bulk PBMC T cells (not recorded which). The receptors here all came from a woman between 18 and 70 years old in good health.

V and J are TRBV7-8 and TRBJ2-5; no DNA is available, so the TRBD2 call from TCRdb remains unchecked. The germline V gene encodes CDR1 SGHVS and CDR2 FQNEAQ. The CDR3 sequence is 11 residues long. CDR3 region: CASSTTAEKYF.

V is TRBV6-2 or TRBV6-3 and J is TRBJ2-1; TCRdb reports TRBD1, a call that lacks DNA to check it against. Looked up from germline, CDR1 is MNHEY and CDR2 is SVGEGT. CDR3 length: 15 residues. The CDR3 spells CASSAPGVGKNEQFF.

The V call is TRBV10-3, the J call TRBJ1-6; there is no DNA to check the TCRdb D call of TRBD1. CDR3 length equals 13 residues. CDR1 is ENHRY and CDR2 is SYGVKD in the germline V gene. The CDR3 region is CAISTGVESPLHF.

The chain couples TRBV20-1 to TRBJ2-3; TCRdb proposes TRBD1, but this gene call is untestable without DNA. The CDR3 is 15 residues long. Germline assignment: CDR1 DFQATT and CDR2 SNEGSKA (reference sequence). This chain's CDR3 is CSAGGGRGRTDTQYF.

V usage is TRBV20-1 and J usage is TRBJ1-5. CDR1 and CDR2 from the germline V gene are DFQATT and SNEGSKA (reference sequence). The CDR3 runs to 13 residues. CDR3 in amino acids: CSATVLGNQPQHF.